This record looks at one TCR beta chain sequence and its context. This sample is part of a study of pediatric ulcerative colitis. Repertoires were generated with immunoSEQ multiplex PCR, while TCRdb's copy carries only in-frame clones and drops some. The table shows about 15,000 clones, with about 76% occurring only once. The CDR3 has 13 residues. The germline V gene has CDR1 SGHTA and CDR2 FQGTGA. Trimming pared 6 bases from V and 2 bases from J, leaving 9 bases between. Rectal tissue came from one to two pinch biopsies taken at colonoscopy. Input material: gut tissue. This TCR was recovered from a girl aged 5-17 years with moderate ulcerative colitis. This chain connects TRBV7-3 to TRBJ2-3, with D uncertain. This CDR3 is CASSSDFTDTQYF. As DNA, the CDR3 is TGTGCCAGCAGTTCTGACTTCACAGATACGCAGTATTTT.